This T cell receptor (beta chain) was sequenced during a study of cytomegalovirus exposure and HLA in healthy donors. It was with 60 Vbeta and 13 Jbeta primers that the PCR ran. TCRdb's copy holds only in-frame clones and misses some; the assay was immunoSEQ multiplex PCR. The sample consists of about 170,000 clones, approximately 72% of them appearing once. V shed 0 bases, J shed 1 base, and the junction held 9 bases outside the gene matches. CDR3 length: 18 residues. CDR1 is SGDLS and CDR2 is YYNGEE in the germline V gene. This chain connects TRBV9 to TRBJ2-5; 10 bases line up with TRBD2. The TCR was taken from a human donor in good health. The sequenced sample was PBMCs. Written as DNA, the CDR3 is TGTGCCAGCAGCGTAGGTTGGTTAGCGGGGGGCACCCAAGAGACCCAGTACTTC. Translating it yields CASSVGWLAGGTQETQYF.